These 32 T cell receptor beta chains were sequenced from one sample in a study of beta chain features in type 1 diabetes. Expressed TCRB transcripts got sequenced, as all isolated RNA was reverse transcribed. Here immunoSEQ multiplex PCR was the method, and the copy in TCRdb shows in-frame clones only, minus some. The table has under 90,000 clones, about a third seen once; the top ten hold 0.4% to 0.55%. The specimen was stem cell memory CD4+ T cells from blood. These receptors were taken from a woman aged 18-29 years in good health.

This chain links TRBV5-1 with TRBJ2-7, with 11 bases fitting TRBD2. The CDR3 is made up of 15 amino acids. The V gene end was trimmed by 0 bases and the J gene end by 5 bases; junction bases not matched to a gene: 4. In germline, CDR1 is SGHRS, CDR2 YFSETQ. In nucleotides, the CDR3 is TGCGCCAGCAGCTTGGTAGTAGCGGGAGGGGACGAGCAGTACTTC. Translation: CASSLVVAGGDEQYF.

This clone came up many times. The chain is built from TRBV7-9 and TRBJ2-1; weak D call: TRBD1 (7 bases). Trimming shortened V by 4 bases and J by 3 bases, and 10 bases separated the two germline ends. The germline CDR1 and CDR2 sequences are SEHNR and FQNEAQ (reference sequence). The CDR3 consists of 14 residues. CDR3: CASSSQGGYNEQFF. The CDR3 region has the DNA TGTGCCAGCAGCTCCCAGGGGGGCTACAATGAGCAGTTCTTC.

Here the CDR3 DNA reads TGTGCCAGCTCACCACCCAAAGAGACCCAGTACTTC. Residues: CASSPPKETQYF. The chain uses TRBV18 and TRBJ2-5; D not certain. Germline CDR1 KGHSH, CDR2 LQKENI. The CDR3 runs to 12 residues. Trimming took 0 bases from V and 3 from J, leaving 2 bases between them.

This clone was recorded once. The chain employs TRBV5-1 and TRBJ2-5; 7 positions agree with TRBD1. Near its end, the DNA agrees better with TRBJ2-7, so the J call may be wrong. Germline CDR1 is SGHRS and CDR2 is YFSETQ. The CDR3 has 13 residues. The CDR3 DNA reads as TGCGCCAGCAGCCAGGGACAGTGGGGCGAGCAGTACTTC. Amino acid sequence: CASSQGQWGEQYF.

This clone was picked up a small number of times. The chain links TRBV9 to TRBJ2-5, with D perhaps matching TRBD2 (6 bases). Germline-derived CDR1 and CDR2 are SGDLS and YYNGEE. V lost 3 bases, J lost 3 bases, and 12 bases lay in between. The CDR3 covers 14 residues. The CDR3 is CASSAFSGKETQYF. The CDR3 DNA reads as TGTGCCAGCAGCGCTTTTAGCGGAAAAGAGACCCAGTACTTC.

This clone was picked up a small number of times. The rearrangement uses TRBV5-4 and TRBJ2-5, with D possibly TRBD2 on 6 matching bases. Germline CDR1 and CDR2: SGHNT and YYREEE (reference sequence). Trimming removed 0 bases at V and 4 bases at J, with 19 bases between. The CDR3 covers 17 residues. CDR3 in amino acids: CASSLDLVPDGGETQYF. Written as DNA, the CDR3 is TGTGCCAGCAGCTTGGACTTGGTGCCCGACGGGGGAGAGACCCAGTACTTC.

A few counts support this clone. The CDR3 DNA is TGTGCCAGCAGTTATTGGGGAGACAATCAGCCCCAGCATTTT. The encoded protein is CASSYWGDNQPQHF. V gene TRBV6-6 combines with J gene TRBJ1-5; D remains ambiguous. The germline CDR1 and CDR2 sequences are MNHNY and SVGAGI (reference sequence). V lost 3 bases to trimming and J lost 3 bases, with 9 bases between them. This CDR3 is built from 14 residues.

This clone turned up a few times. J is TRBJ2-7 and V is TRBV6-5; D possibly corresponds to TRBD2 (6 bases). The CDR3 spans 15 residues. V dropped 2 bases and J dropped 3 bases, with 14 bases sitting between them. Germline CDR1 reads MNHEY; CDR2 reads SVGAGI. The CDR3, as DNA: TGTGCCAGCAGTTACGGGGCTAGCGCCTACTACGAGCAGTACTTC. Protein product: CASSYGASAYYEQYF.

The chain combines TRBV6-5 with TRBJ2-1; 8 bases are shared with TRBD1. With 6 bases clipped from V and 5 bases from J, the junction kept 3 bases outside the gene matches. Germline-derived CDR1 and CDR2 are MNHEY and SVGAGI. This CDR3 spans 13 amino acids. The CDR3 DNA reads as TGTGCCAGCAGAAGGACAGGGAACAATGAGCAGTTCTTC. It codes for CASRRTGNNEQFF.

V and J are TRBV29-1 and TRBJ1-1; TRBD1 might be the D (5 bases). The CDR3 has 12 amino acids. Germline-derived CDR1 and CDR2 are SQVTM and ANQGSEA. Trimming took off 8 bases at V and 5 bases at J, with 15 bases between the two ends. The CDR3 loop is CSQRGGETEAFF. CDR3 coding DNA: TGCAGCCAACGCGGGGGAGAGACTGAAGCTTTCTTT.

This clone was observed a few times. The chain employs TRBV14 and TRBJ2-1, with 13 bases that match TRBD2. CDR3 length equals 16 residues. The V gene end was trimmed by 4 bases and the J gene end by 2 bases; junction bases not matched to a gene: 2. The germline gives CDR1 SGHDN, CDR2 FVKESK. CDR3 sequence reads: CASSPGTSGTYNEQFF. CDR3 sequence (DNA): TGTGCCAGCAGCCCTGGGACTAGCGGGACCTACAATGAGCAGTTCTTC.

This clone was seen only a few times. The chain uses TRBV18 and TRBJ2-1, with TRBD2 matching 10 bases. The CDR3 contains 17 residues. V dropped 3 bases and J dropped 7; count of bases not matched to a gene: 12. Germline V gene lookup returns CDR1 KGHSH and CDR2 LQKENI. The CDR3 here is CASSPGYLAGDGNEQFF. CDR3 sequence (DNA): TGTGCCAGCTCACCGGGTTACCTAGCGGGAGACGGTAATGAGCAGTTCTTC. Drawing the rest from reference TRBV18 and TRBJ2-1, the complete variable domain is NAGVMQNPRHLVRRRGQEARLRCSPMKGHSHVYWYRQLPEEGLKFMVYLQKENIIDESGMPKERFSAEFPKEGPSILRIQQVVRGDSAAYFCASSPGYLAGDGNEQFFGPGTRLTVL.

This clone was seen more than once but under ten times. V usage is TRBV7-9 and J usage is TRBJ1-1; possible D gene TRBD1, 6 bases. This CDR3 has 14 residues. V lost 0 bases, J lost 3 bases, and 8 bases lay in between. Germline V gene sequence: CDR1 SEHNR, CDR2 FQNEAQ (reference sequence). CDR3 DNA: TGTGCCAGCAGCTTAGCTGGGGGCTACACTGAAGCTTTCTTT. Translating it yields CASSLAGGYTEAFF.

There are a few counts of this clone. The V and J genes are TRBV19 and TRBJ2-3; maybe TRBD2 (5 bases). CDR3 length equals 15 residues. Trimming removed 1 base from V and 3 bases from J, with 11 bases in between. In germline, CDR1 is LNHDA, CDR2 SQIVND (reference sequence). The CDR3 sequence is CASSIGLEGTDTQYF. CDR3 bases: TGTGCCAGTAGTATAGGGTTAGAGGGAACAGATACGCAGTATTTT.

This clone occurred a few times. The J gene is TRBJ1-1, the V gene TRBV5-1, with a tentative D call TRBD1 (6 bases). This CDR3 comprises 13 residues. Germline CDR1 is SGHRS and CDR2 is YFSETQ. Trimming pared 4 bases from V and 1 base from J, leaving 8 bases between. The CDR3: CASSPQGNTEAFF. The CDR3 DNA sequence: TGCGCCAGCAGCCCACAGGGGAACACTGAAGCTTTCTTT.

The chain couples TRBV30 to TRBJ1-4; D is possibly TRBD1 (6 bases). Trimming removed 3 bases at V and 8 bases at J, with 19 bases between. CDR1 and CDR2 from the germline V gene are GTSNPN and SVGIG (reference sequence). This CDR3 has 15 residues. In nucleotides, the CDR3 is TGTGCCTGGAGCTCCTGGCAGGGGCTGGGGGAAAAACTGTTTTTT. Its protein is CAWSSWQGLGEKLFF. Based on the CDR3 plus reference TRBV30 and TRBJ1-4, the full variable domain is SQTIHQWPATLVQPVGSPLSLECTVEGTSNPNLYWYRQAAGRGLQLLFYSVGIGQISSEVPQNLSASRPQDRQFILSSKKLLLSDSGFYLCAWSSWQGLGEKLFFGSGTQLSVL.

This CDR3 is CASSLIGGTDTQYF. CDR3 nucleotides: TGTGCCAGCAGCCTTATTGGAGGCACAGATACGCAGTATTTT. V is TRBV27 and J is TRBJ2-3; D is ambiguous. The CDR3 consists of 14 residues. CDR1 MNHEY and CDR2 SMNVEV come from the germline V gene (reference sequence). Trimming shortened V by 6 bases and J by 1 base, and 11 bases separated the two germline ends.

The CDR3 DNA is TGTGCCAGCAGATACAGCACAGGGAACTATGGCTACACCTTC. Translating it yields CASRYSTGNYGYTF. The chain carries TRBV6-6 and TRBJ1-2; a possible D gene is TRBD1 (6 bases). The CDR3 runs to 14 residues. Germline CDR1 is MNHNY and CDR2 is SVGAGI (reference sequence). Deletions cut 6 bases from V and 2 bases from J, with 13 bases between.

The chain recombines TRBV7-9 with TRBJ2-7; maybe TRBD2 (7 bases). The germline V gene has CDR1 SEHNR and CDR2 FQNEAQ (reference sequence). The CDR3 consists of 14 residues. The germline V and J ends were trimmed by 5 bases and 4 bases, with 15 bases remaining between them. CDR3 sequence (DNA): TGTGCCAGCAGCCCGTACGAGGGGGGGTACGAGCAGTACTTC. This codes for CASSPYEGGYEQYF.

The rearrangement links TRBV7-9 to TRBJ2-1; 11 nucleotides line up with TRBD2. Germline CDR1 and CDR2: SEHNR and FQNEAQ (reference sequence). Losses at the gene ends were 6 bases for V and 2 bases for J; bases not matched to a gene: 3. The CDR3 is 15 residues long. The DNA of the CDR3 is TGTGCCAGCAGACCTAGCGGGGGGACCTACAATGAGCAGTTCTTC. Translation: CASRPSGGTYNEQFF.

CDR3 DNA sequence: TGTGCCTGGAGTGGTGGGGCGGGGGAAGAGACCCAGTACTTC. Amino acid sequence: CAWSGGAGEETQYF. This rearrangement joins TRBV30 to TRBJ2-5; 7 bases map to TRBD2. V lost 1 base, J lost 3 bases, and 5 bases stayed unmatched. Germline V gene sequence: CDR1 GTSNPN, CDR2 SVGIG (reference sequence). CDR3 length equals 14 residues.

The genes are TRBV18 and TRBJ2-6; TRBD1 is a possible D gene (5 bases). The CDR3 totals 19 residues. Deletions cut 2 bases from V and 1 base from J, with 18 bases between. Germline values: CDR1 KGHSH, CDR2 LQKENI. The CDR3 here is CASSPIGPDRRSGANVLTF. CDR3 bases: TGTGCCAGCTCACCAATTGGGCCTGACAGAAGGTCTGGGGCCAACGTCCTGACTTTC.

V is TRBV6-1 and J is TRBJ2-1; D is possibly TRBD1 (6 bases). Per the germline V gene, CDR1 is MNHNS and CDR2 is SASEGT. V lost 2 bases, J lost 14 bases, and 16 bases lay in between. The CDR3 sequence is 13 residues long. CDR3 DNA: TGTGCCAGCAGTGAAATATTTCCAGGGGTCGAGTTCTTC. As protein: CASSEIFPGVEFF.

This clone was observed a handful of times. The CDR3 loop is CASSTYRGEETQYF. The CDR3 nucleotides are TGTGCCAGCAGCACCTACAGGGGAGAAGAGACCCAGTACTTC. The chain couples TRBV9 to TRBJ2-5; TRBD1 matches at 7 bases. This CDR3 is built from 14 residues. Germline V gene sequence: CDR1 SGDLS, CDR2 YYNGEE. The junction had 6 bases not matched to a gene; V was cut back by 4 bases and J by 3 bases.

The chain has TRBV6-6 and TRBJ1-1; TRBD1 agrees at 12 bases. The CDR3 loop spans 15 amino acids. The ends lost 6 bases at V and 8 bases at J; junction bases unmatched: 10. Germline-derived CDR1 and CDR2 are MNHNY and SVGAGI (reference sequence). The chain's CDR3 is CASSEPGQGAAEAFF. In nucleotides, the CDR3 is TGTGCCAGCAGCGAACCGGGACAGGGGGCAGCCGAAGCTTTCTTT.

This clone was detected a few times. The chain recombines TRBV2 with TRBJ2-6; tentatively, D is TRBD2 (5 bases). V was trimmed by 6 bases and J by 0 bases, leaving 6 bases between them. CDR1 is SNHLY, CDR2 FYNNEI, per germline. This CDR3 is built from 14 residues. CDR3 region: CASRRVSGANVLTF. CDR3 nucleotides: TGTGCCAGCAGGAGGGTCTCTGGGGCCAACGTCCTGACTTTC.

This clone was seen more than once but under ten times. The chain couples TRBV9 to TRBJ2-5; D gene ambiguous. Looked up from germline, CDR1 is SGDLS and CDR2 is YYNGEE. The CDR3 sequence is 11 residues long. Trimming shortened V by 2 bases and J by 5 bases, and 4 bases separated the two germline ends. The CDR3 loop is CASSVAETQYF. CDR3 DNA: TGTGCCAGCAGCGTCGCGGAGACCCAGTACTTC.

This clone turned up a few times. CDR3: CASGSNGQGVYTF. The CDR3 DNA reads TGTGCCAGCGGATCTAATGGACAGGGTGTCTACACCTTC. The rearrangement links TRBV6-6 to TRBJ1-2; 8 bases are shared with TRBD1. The junction had 12 bases not matched to a gene; V was cut back by 8 bases and J by 10 bases. The CDR3 loop spans 13 amino acids. CDR1 is MNHNY and CDR2 is SVGAGI in the germline V gene (reference sequence).

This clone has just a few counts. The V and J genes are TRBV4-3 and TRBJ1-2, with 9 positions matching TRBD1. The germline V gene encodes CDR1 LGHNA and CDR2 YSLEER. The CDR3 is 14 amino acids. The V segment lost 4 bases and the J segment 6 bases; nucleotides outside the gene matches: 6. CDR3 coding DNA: TGCGCCAGCAGCCCGAACAGGGGGCAAAATGGCTACACCTTC. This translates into CASSPNRGQNGYTF.

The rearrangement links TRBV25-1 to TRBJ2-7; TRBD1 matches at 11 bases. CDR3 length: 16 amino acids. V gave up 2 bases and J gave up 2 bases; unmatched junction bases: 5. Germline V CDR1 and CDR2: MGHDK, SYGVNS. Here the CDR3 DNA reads TGTGCCAGCAGTGAACCTGGGGGACAGGGGGCCTACGAGCAGTACTTC. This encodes CASSEPGGQGAYEQYF.

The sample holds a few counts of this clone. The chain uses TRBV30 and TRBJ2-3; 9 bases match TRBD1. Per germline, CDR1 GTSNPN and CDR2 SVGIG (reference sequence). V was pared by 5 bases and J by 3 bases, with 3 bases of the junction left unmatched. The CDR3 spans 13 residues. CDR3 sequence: CAWEGQGTDTQYF. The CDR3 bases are TGTGCCTGGGAAGGACAGGGGACAGATACGCAGTATTTT.

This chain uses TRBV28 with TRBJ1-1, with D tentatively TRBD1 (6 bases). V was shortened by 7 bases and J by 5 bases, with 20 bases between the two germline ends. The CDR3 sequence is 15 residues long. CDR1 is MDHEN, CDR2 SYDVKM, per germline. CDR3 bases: TGTGCCAGCACGTCAGCGACCAGGGGAATAACTGAAGCTTTCTTT. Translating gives CASTSATRGITEAFF.